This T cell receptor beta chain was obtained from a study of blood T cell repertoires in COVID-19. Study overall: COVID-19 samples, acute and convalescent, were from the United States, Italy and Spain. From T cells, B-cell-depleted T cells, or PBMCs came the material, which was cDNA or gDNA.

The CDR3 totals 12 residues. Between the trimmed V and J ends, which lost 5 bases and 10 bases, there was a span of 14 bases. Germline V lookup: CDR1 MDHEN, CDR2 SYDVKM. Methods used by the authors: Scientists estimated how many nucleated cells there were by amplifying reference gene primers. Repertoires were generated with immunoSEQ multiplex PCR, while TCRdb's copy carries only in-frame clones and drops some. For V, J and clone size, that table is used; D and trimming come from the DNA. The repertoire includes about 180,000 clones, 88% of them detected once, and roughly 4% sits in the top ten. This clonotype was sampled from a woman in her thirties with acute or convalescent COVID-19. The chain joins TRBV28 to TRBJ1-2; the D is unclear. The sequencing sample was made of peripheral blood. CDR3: CASSPASWHYTF. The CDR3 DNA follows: TGTGCCAGCAGTCCCGCATCCTGGCACTACACCTTC.